The 20 T cell receptor beta chains presented below share a single source sample, sequenced in a study of PD-1 blockade in classical Hodgkin lymphoma. In every patient, relapse followed autologous stem cell transplantation, while exposure to brentuximab vedotin differed. Some clones are missing from TCRdb's copy, which holds only in-frame ones; the method was immunoSEQ multiplex PCR. Counted here are 20,000 to 25,000 clones, about 70% occurring once; the ten biggest clones make up approximately 3.3%. The specimen comprised peripheral blood mononuclear cells (PBMCs), sampled at baseline. The receptors originated from a human donor with classical Hodgkin lymphoma.

The chain has TRBV29-1 and TRBJ2-3; a possible D gene is TRBD2 (6 bases). Trimming took 7 bases from V and 1 from J, leaving 18 bases between them. The CDR3 totals 15 residues. Germline V CDR1 and CDR2: SQVTM, ANQGSEA. CDR3 region: CSATLLPGGTDTQYF. In DNA form, the CDR3 reads TGCAGCGCAACCCTTCTCCCGGGGGGCACAGATACGCAGTATTTT.

The chain combines TRBV7-6 with TRBJ2-7; D remains unclear. Trimming stripped 1 base from V and 6 bases from J, with 13 bases between. The CDR3 length is 14 residues. CDR1 SGHVS and CDR2 FNYEAQ come from the germline V gene. CDR3 coding DNA: TGTGCCAGCAGCTTAGGGGCTTCTGGCTCCGAGCAGTACTTC. This translates into CASSLGASGSEQYF.

The chain combines TRBV6-6 with TRBJ1-6; TRBD1 is a possible D gene (5 bases). The V and J ends lost 2 bases and 8 bases respectively, with 16 bases between them. The CDR3 loop spans 16 amino acids. Germline CDR1 is MNHNY and CDR2 is SVGAGI (reference sequence). The CDR3 here is CASSYASTMGDSPLHF. The CDR3, as DNA: TGTGCCAGCAGTTACGCGTCGACAATGGGGGATTCACCCCTCCACTTT.

This chain uses TRBV5-1 with TRBJ2-7, with 10 bases that match TRBD2. In germline, CDR1 is SGHRS, CDR2 YFSETQ. After removal of 2 bases from V and 2 bases from J, the junction contained 4 bases not matched to a gene. The CDR3 runs to 15 residues. CDR3 sequence reads: CASSLGAGGAYEQYF. The CDR3 coding sequence is TGCGCCAGCAGCTTAGGAGCGGGGGGGGCCTACGAGCAGTACTTC.

CDR3 DNA: TGTGCCAGCAGCGAGACAGGGGGCCTCTATGGCTACACCTTC. Amino acids: CASSETGGLYGYTF. The gene calls are TRBV11-2 and TRBJ1-2; 10 bases are a match to TRBD1. The ends lost 5 bases at V and 4 bases at J; junction bases unmatched: 4. CDR1 and CDR2 (germline): SGHAT, FQNNGV. The CDR3 length is 14 residues.

By proportion, this clone is large (0.1 to 1%). This rearrangement joins TRBV23-1 to TRBJ2-7, with no clear D. TRBV23-1 is placed among ORFs of uncertain function. V was shortened by 0 bases and J by 0 bases, with 12 bases between the two germline ends. The CDR3 is made up of 16 amino acids. The CDR3 sequence is CASSQSPQPHSYEQYF. The CDR3 DNA reads TGCGCCAGCAGTCAATCCCCGCAGCCCCACTCCTACGAGCAGTACTTC.

In the case of this clone: The sample has other DNA sequences that encode this CDR3 too. This chain uses TRBV6-1 with TRBJ2-5; the match to TRBD2 covers 7 bases. V was pared by 6 bases and J by 5 bases, with 3 bases of the junction left unmatched. Germline V lookup: CDR1 MNHNS, CDR2 SASEGT. The CDR3 loop spans 12 amino acids. The CDR3 bases are TGTGCCAGCAGAGGGCGGGAGGAGACCCAGTACTTC. Its translation is CASRGREETQYF.

In DNA, the CDR3 is TGTGCCAGCAGTTCAAAGGACAGGGGAGCAGATACGCAGTATTTT. Translated, it gives CASSSKDRGADTQYF. The chain has TRBV13 and TRBJ2-3; TRBD1 matches at 9 bases. V trimming: 6 bases; J trimming: 4 bases; junction bases outside the gene matches: 8. In germline, CDR1 is PRHDT, CDR2 FYEKMQ (reference sequence). The CDR3 extends over 15 amino acids.

J is TRBJ2-1 and V is TRBV6-6; 8 bases fit TRBD2. With V trimmed by 10 bases and J by 7 bases, 18 bases remained unmatched. CDR1 is MNHNY, CDR2 SVGAGI, per germline (reference sequence). The CDR3 is 16 amino acids. DNA for the CDR3: TGTGCCATCTACCACGGGGGGGTGGTGTTCGGGAATGAGCAGTTCTTC. This gives the protein CAIYHGGVVFGNEQFF.

The rearrangement links TRBV7-3 to TRBJ2-3; tentatively, D is TRBD1 or TRBD2 (5 bases each). Deletions cut 0 bases from V and 4 bases from J, with 5 bases between. CDR3 size: 13 residues. Looked up from germline, CDR1 is SGHTA and CDR2 is FQGTGA. The CDR3, as DNA: TGTGCCAGCAGCTTAACGGGACCAGATACGCAGTATTTT. Amino acid sequence: CASSLTGPDTQYF.

This clone was detected only once. The chain joins TRBV7-2 to TRBJ2-4; D gene ambiguous. The CDR3 sequence is 15 residues long. Germline CDR1 SGHTA, CDR2 FQGNSA. The V end was cut by 0 bases, the J end by 6 bases, with 12 bases between. CDR3 region: CASSLASGGGNIQYF. CDR3 DNA sequence: TGTGCCAGCAGCTTAGCCTCGGGTGGCGGAAACATTCAGTACTTC. Full variable domain (missing parts from reference TRBV7-2 and TRBJ2-4): GAGVSQSPSNKVTEKGKDVELRCDPISGHTALYWYRQSLGQGLEFLIYFQGNSAPDKSGLPSDRFSAERTGGSVSTLTIQRTQQEDSAVYLCASSLASGGGNIQYFGAGTRLSVL.

The chain recombines TRBV5-1 with TRBJ1-2; 8 bases are shared with TRBD1. J gave up 1 base and V 4 bases, and 15 bases lay outside the gene matches. The CDR3 has 18 residues. Germline V gives CDR1 SGHRS, CDR2 YFSETQ. As DNA, the CDR3 is TGCGCCAGCAGCGCCAAATTTCCGGGACAGGACTTTAACTATGGCTACACCTTC. Translated: CASSAKFPGQDFNYGYTF. The full variable domain, with the rest looked up from reference TRBV5-1 and TRBJ1-2, is KAGVTQTPRYLIKTRGQQVTLSCSPISGHRSVSWYQQTPGQGLQFLFEYFSETQRNKGNFPGRFSGRQFSNSRSEMNVSTLELGDSALYLCASSAKFPGQDFNYGYTFGSGTRLTVV.

This clone was counted once. This chain joins TRBV7-3 and TRBJ2-2; D gene unclear. V was trimmed by 5 bases and J by 6 bases, leaving 10 bases between them. This CDR3 has 13 amino acids. Germline values: CDR1 SGHTA, CDR2 FQGTGA. CDR3 DNA sequence: TGTGCCAGCAGCCAGTTACGTTCCGGGGAGCTGTTTTTT. This codes for CASSQLRSGELFF.

The gene calls are TRBV27 and TRBJ1-1; 8 nucleotides match TRBD1. The CDR3 runs 15 residues. Germline CDR1 is MNHEY and CDR2 is SMNVEV (reference sequence). The V segment lost 2 bases and the J segment 5 bases; nucleotides outside the gene matches: 7. The CDR3 DNA reads TGTGCCAGCAGTTTACAGGGGGCCTATGTAACTGAAGCTTTCTTT. It codes for CASSLQGAYVTEAFF.

The V gene is TRBV28, the J gene TRBJ1-1; D is possibly TRBD1 (5 bases). The germline V gene encodes CDR1 MDHEN and CDR2 SYDVKM. The CDR3 runs to 14 residues. V was shortened by 2 bases and J by 6 bases, with 13 bases between the two germline ends. CDR3 loop: CASSLRSLGAEAFF. The CDR3 DNA reads TGTGCCAGCAGTTTAAGGTCTCTGGGGGCTGAAGCTTTCTTT.

This clone was detected a few times. V gene TRBV19 combines with J gene TRBJ1-1; the D is unclear. CDR3 length: 15 residues. V was cut by 3 bases and J by 1 base, with 12 bases left in between. Per the germline V gene, CDR1 is LNHDA and CDR2 is SQIVND (reference sequence). CDR3 sequence: CASSIMPPGNTEAFF. As DNA, the CDR3 is TGTGCCAGTAGTATCATGCCCCCAGGGAACACTGAAGCTTTCTTT.

The V gene is TRBV4-1, the J gene TRBJ2-7, with TRBD2 matching over 11 bases. CDR3 size: 15 residues. Germline-derived CDR1 and CDR2 are MGHRA and YSYEKL. V dropped 4 bases and J dropped 3; count of bases not matched to a gene: 5. CDR3 sequence: CASSPSGGYYYEQYF. The CDR3 DNA follows: TGCGCCAGCAGCCCTAGCGGGGGGTACTACTACGAGCAGTACTTC.

This clone appeared a single time. J is TRBJ2-3 and V is TRBV9; 10 nucleotides agree with TRBD2. The CDR3 extends over 15 amino acids. With V trimmed by 4 bases and J by 1 base, 3 bases remained unmatched. Germline V gene lookup returns CDR1 SGDLS and CDR2 YYNGEE. The CDR3: CASSPGTSGTDTQYF. The CDR3 DNA is TGTGCCAGCAGCCCCGGGACTAGCGGCACAGATACGCAGTATTTT.

This clone was counted between two and nine times. V usage is TRBV6-5 and J usage is TRBJ1-5, with D possibly being TRBD1 (5 bases). The V and J ends lost 4 bases and 5 bases respectively, with 6 bases between them. Germline CDR1 is MNHEY and CDR2 is SVGAGI. CDR3 length: 12 residues. CDR3 sequence reads: CASSLGDQPQHF. The CDR3 DNA sequence: TGTGCCAGCAGTTTGGGGGATCAGCCCCAGCATTTT.

The chain carries TRBV5-5 and TRBJ1-6; weak D call: TRBD1 (5 bases). In germline, CDR1 is SGHKS, CDR2 YYEKEE (reference sequence). The CDR3 has 14 residues. The ends were cut back, 4 bases at V and 5 bases at J, with 10 bases in the middle. The CDR3 here is CASSPGNDNSPLHF. In DNA form, the CDR3 reads TGTGCCAGCAGCCCAGGGAACGATAATTCACCCCTCCACTTT.